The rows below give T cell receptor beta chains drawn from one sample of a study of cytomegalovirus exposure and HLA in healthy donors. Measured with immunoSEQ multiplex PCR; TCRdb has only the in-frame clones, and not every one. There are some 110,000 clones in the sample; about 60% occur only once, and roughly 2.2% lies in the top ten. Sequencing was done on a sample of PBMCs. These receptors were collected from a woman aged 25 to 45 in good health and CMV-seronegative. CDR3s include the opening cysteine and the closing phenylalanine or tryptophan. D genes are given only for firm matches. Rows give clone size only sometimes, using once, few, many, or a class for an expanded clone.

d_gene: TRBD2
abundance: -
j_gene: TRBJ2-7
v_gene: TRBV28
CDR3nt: TGTGCCAGCAGTCCGGCTAGCGGGGCCCCGCATGGGCAGTACTTC
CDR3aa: CASSPASGAPHGQYF

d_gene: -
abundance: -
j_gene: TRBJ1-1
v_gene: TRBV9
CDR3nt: TGTGCCAGCAGCCCAACCGGGACACCAAACACTGAAGCTTTCTTT
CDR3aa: CASSPTGTPNTEAFF

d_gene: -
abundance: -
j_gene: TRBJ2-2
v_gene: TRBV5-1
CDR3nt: TGCGCCAGCAGCTTGGCTGAGACAGCGAACACCGGGGAGCTGTTTTTT
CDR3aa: CASSLAETANTGELFF

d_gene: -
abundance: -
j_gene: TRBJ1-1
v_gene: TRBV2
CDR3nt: TGTGCCAGCAGTGGGGCCTGGGCGAACACTGAAGCTTTCTTT
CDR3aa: CASSGAWANTEAFF

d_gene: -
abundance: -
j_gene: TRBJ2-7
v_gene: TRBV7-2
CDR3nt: TGTGCCAGCAGCCCTCTCCGAGGGGGGGGGCGCTACTACGAGCAGTACTTC
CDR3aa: CASSPLRGGGRYYEQYF

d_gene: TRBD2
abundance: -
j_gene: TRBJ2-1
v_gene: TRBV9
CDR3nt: TGTGCCAGCAGCACCCCCCGGGGGGGACTAGCGGGAGAAAATGAGCAGTTCTTC
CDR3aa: CASSTPRGGLAGENEQFF

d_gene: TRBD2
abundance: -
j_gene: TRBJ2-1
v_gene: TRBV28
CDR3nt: TGTGCCAGCAGTTTATTCGCTAGCGGGAGCTACAATGAGCAGTTCTTC
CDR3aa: CASSLFASGSYNEQFF

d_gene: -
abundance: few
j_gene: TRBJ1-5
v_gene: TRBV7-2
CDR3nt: TGTGCCAGCAGCTTAGCCTACAGTAGCAATCAGCCCCAGCATTTT
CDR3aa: CASSLAYSSNQPQHF

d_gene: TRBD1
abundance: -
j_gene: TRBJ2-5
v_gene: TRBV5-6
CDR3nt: TGTGCCAGCAGCAGGACAGGTCAGCAAGAGACCCAGTACTTC
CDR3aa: CASSRTGQQETQYF

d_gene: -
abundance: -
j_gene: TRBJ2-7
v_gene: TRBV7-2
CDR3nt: TGTGCCAGCAGCTTACTCGGGGGATACTACGAGCAGTACTTC
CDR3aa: CASSLLGGYYEQYF

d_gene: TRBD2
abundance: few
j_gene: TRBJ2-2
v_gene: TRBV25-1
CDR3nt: TGTGCCAGCTCGAAGATTTGGCGGGAGACTTACACCGGGGAGCTGTTTTTT
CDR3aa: CASSKIWRETYTGELFF

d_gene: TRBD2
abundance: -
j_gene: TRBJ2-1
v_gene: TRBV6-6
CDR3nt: TGTGCCAGCAGTCCATCGACTAGCGGGAGGGCAGAGCAGTTCTTC
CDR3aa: CASSPSTSGRAEQFF

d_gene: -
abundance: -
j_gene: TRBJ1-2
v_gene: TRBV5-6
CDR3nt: TGTGCCAGCAGCCCCGGACCTCAACAGGTCCTGGGTGGCTACACCTTC
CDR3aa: CASSPGPQQVLGGYTF

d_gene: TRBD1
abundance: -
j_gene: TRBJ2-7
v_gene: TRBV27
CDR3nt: TGTGCCAGCAGTCCGGGACAGTACTCCTACGAGCAGTACTTC
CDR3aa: CASSPGQYSYEQYF

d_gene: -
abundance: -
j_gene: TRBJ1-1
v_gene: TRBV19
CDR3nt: TGTGCCAGTACCCCCGCACTAGGTAGGGACACTGAAGCTTTCTTT
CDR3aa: CASTPALGRDTEAFF

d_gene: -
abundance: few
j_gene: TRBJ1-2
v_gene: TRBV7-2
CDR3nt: TGTGCCAGCAGCTTGGGCCAGATCTATGGCTACACCTTC
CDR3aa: CASSLGQIYGYTF

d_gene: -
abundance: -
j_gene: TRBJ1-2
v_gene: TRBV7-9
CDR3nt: TGTGCCAGCAGCCTCGAAGGAGGGCCTGACGGCTACACCTTC
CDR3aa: CASSLEGGPDGYTF

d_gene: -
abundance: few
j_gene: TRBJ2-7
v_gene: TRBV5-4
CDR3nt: TGTGCCAGCAGCGGATCCGGGACATCCTACGAGCAGTACTTC
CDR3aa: CASSGSGTSYEQYF

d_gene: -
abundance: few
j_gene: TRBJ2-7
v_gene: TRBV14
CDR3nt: TGTGCCAGCCAAGGCAGGACCTACGAGCAGTACTTC
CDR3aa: CASQGRTYEQYF

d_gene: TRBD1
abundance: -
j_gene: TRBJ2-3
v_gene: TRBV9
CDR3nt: TGTGCCAGCAGCGTAGGGAACAGGGGGGGCACAGATACGCAGTATTTT
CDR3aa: CASSVGNRGGTDTQYF

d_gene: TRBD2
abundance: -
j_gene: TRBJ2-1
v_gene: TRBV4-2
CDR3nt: TGTGCCAGCAGCCAAGATCCGGCGGGAGTTGGGTTTGAGCAGTTCTTC
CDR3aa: CASSQDPAGVGFEQFF

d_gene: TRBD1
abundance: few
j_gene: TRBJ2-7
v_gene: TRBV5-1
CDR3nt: TGCGCCAGCAGCTACGGACAGGGGGCGGAAGAGGGGTACTTC
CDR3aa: CASSYGQGAEEGYF

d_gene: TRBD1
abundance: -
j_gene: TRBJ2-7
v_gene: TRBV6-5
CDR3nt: TGTGCCAGCAGTATTAGGACAGGGCCTTACGAGCAGTACTTC
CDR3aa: CASSIRTGPYEQYF

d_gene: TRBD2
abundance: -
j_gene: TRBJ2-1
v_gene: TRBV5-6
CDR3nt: TGTGCCAGCAGCTTGAGGACTAGCGGCAACAATGAGCAGCTCTTC
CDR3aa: CASSLRTSGNNEQLF

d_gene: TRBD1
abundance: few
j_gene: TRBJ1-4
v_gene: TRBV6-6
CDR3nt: TGTGCCACGGGACAGGTTGCTGAAAAACTGTTTTTT
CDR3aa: CATGQVAEKLFF

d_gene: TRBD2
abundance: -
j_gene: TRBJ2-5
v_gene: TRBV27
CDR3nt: TGTGCCAGCAGTTTAGGGCAGGGAGGGGTTGAGACCCAGTACTTC
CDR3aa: CASSLGQGGVETQYF

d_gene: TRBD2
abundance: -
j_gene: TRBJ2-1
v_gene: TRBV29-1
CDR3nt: TGCAGCGTTGAAGGGGGAGCGGGGAACTCCTACAATGAGCAGTTCTTC
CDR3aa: CSVEGGAGNSYNEQFF

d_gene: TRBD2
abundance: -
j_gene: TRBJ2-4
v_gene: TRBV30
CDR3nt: TGTGCCTGGAGTTTGGGACTAGCGGGAGGAGGAGGAAGCATTCAGTACTTC
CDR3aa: CAWSLGLAGGGGSIQYF

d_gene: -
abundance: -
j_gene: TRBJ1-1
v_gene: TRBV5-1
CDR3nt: TGCGCCAGCAGCTTGGCCGGTAGGGAGGGGGCTGAAGCTTTCTTT
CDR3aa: CASSLAGREGAEAFF

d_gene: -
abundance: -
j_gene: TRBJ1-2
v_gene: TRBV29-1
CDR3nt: TGCAGCGTTGCAGGGGCCAGGGGCTACACCTTC
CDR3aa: CSVAGARGYTF

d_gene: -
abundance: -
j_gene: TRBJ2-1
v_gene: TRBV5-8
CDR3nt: TGTGCCAGCAGCTTTTCCAGTATTTATGAGCAGTTCTTC
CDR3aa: CASSFSSIYEQFF

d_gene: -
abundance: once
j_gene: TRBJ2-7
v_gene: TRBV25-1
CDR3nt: TGTGCCAGCATGAGGGATACCTACGAGCAGTACTTC
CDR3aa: CASMRDTYEQYF

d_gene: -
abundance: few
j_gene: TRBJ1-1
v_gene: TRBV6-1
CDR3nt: TGTGCCAGCAGTGAAGCGGACAGCTTGAACACTGAAGCTTTCTTT
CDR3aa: CASSEADSLNTEAFF

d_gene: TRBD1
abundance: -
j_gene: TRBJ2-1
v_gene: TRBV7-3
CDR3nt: TGTGCCAGCAGCTACGACAGGGGCTCCTACAATGAGCAGTTCTTC
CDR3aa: CASSYDRGSYNEQFF

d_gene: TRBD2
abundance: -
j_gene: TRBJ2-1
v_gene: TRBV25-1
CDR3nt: TGTGCCAGCAGCTGGGGAGGGACTAGCGGGCTCTTTGAGCAGTTCTTC
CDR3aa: CASSWGGTSGLFEQFF